This record concerns one T cell receptor (beta chain) sequence. Antigen unknown. The sample originates from a study of T cell repertoires in cytomegalovirus infection. Study as a whole: HLA-B-restricted CMV epitopes that are well studied, plus recently identified HLA-C-restricted ones, were used by the study.

A single record per CDR3 protein comes from TCRdb applying MiXCR to the reads. The sample gives 680,000 or so distinct CDR3 sequences, around 31% of which show up once; 15% to 20% is in the top ten. The length of the CDR3 is 13 residues. V shed 8 bases and J shed 6 bases, with 16 bases lying between them. CDR1 and CDR2 from the germline V gene are MDHEN and SYDVKM. Study-wide results and limits: CMV-specific HLA-C-restricted TCR beta clonotypes dominated the ex vivo response.

This specimen was cultured PBMCs, taken from culture after CMV antigen stimulation. J is TRBJ2-5 and V is TRBV28; D call uncertain. The source of this sequence is a human donor in good health (CMV status not recorded). Some clones in this sample may be carry-over from other donors' samples. This chain's CDR3 is CASGDTDQKTQYF. CDR3 sequence (DNA): TGTGCCAGCGGGGATACAGATCAAAAGACCCAGTACTTC.